This T cell receptor beta chain derives from a study of beta chain features in type 1 diabetes. Study-wide points: Moderate but significant shortening of TCRB CDR3s was recorded in all four CD4+ subsets from Type 1 diabetes patients.

Each of the sorted populations had a purity greater than 95%. A few counts support this clone. Its specificity is not known. The isolated RNA, all of it, was reverse transcribed, so expressed TCRB transcripts were what got sequenced. Measured with immunoSEQ multiplex PCR; TCRdb has only the in-frame clones, and not every one. The top ten hold roughly 0.011% of the sample, which has under 350,000 clones, less than 30% seen once. The CDR3 covers 12 residues. Germline values: CDR1 SGHRS, CDR2 YFSETQ. Trimming at V came to 7 bases and at J to 5 bases, leaving 3 bases not matched to a gene. The genes are TRBV5-1 and TRBJ2-5; TRBD2 matches at 9 bases. This receptor was obtained from a woman in her thirties with type 1 diabetes. Sequenced material: naive CD4+ T cells from blood. The CDR3 is CASEAGGETQYF. The CDR3 nucleotides read TGCGCCAGCGAAGCGGGAGGCGAGACCCAGTACTTC.